One sample yielded the 17 T cell receptor beta chains listed below, sequenced in a study of cytomegalovirus exposure and HLA in healthy donors. The PCR contained 60 Vbeta and 13 Jbeta primers. The method was immunoSEQ multiplex PCR; TCRdb's version includes in-frame clones alone and lacks a portion of them. The table records 110,000 or so clones, around 77% of them present only once. Source material: PBMCs. The origin of the receptors is a woman in her twenties or thirties in good health and CMV-seropositive.

The chain employs TRBV7-9 and TRBJ2-2; 8 bases align to TRBD2. Germline trimming cut 2 bases from V and 4 bases from J; bases unmatched to any gene: 3. The germline V gene encodes CDR1 SEHNR and CDR2 FQNEAQ (reference sequence). The CDR3 totals 15 residues. The CDR3 DNA is TGTGCCAGCAGCTTACCGGGAGGGGGCACCGGGGAGCTGTTTTTT. Amino acids: CASSLPGGGTGELFF.

The chain combines TRBV4-1 with TRBJ2-7; a possible D gene is TRBD1 (6 bases). Germline CDR1 reads MGHRA; CDR2 reads YSYEKL. The CDR3 length is 16 residues. V was shortened by 2 bases and J by 1 base, with 15 bases between the two germline ends. For the CDR3, the DNA is TGCGCCAGCAGCCAAAACGGACAGAACCCTTCCTACGAGCAGTACTTC. It is translated as CASSQNGQNPSYEQYF.

This chain links TRBV29-1 with TRBJ2-7; 7 bases align to TRBD2. The ends lost 8 bases at V and 4 bases at J; junction bases unmatched: 17. Germline V gives CDR1 SQVTM, CDR2 ANQGSEA. CDR3 length: 15 residues. The CDR3, as DNA: TGCAGCACCCCGCATCGTCGGGGGGTCGGGTACGAGCAGTACTTC. It encodes CSTPHRRGVGYEQYF.

This clone was recorded once. This rearrangement joins TRBV6-1 to TRBJ2-5; D possibly corresponds to TRBD2 (5 bases). This CDR3 comprises 15 residues. Germline V gives CDR1 MNHNS, CDR2 SASEGT. Trimming stripped 5 bases from V and 2 bases from J, with 15 bases between. The CDR3 spells CASSSLGGPQETQYF. CDR3 nucleotide sequence: TGTGCCAGCAGTTCCCTTGGCGGGCCTCAAGAGACCCAGTACTTC.

Concerning this clone: The sample has other DNA sequences that encode this CDR3 too. The chain employs TRBV9 and TRBJ1-2, with TRBD1 identical over 8 bases. The CDR3 runs 13 residues. Germline V CDR1 and CDR2: SGDLS, YYNGEE. J gave up 11 bases and V 4 bases, and 10 bases lay outside the gene matches. CDR3 sequence reads: CASSLDRGGGYTF. The CDR3 coding sequence is TGTGCCAGCAGCCTAGACAGGGGAGGTGGTTACACCTTC.

The chain combines TRBV7-3 with TRBJ2-6, with 12 bases aligning to TRBD2. Germline V CDR1 and CDR2: SGHTA, FQGTGA. The CDR3 spans 17 residues. V shed 5 bases, J shed 0 bases, and the junction held 2 bases outside the gene matches. As DNA, the CDR3 is TGTGCCAGCAGCGTGACTAGCGGGGGCTCTGGGGCCAACGTCCTGACTTTC. Its protein is CASSVTSGGSGANVLTF.

J is TRBJ2-7 and V is TRBV27; D gene ambiguous. Trimming took off 8 bases at V and 4 bases at J, with 18 bases between the two ends. The germline gives CDR1 MNHEY, CDR2 SMNVEV (reference sequence). This CDR3 comprises 14 residues. The CDR3, as DNA: TGTGCCAGCCAAGAGACACCCGTGGCGTACGAGCAGTACTTC. Protein: CASQETPVAYEQYF.

This chain uses TRBV2 with TRBJ1-1; tentatively, D is TRBD1 (5 bases). Germline assignment: CDR1 SNHLY and CDR2 FYNNEI. This CDR3 contains 12 residues. Between the trimmed V and J ends, which lost 1 base and 11 bases, there was a span of 11 bases. This chain's CDR3 is CASSEGGGRAFF. In DNA form, the CDR3 reads TGTGCCAGCAGTGAAGGGGGCGGACGGGCTTTCTTT.

J is TRBJ1-1 and V is TRBV14, with D perhaps matching TRBD1 (5 bases). Trimming took 4 bases from V and 1 from J, leaving 13 bases between them. Germline-derived CDR1 and CDR2 are SGHDN and FVKESK. The CDR3 runs 15 residues. As DNA, the CDR3 is TGTGCCAGCAGCCCCAACTCCAGGGCGAACACTGAAGCTTTCTTT. This translates into CASSPNSRANTEAFF.

The rearrangement joins TRBV28 to TRBJ2-5, with 7 positions matching TRBD2. TRBJ2-7 explains the end of the DNA better; the J call may be wrong. CDR3 size: 14 residues. Germline loops: CDR1 MDHEN, CDR2 SYDVKM. The chain's CDR3 is CASSPWGGSYEQYF. The DNA of the CDR3 is TGTGCCAGCAGCCCTTGGGGGGGCTCCTACGAGCAGTACTTC.

The chain uses TRBV5-6 and TRBJ1-5; maybe TRBD1 (5 bases). The germline V gene encodes CDR1 SGHDT and CDR2 YYEEEE. This CDR3 has 15 residues. The V gene lost 2 bases and the J gene lost 4 bases, with 13 bases spanning the gap. CDR3 DNA: TGTGCCAGCAGCTTAGGGCAGGGTGGAAATCAGCCCCAGCATTTT. Residues: CASSLGQGGNQPQHF.

The chain joins TRBV14 to TRBJ1-1, with a tentative D call TRBD1 (5 bases). The V gene's germline CDR1 is SGHDN and CDR2 FVKESK. V lost 0 bases, J lost 0 bases, and 8 bases lay in between. This CDR3 has 15 amino acids. The CDR3, as DNA: TGTGCCAGCAGCCAAGAACCCAGGGTGAACACTGAAGCTTTCTTT. Translation: CASSQEPRVNTEAFF.

The rearrangement uses TRBV28 and TRBJ1-5; D possibly corresponds to TRBD1 (6 bases). Trimming shortened V by 5 bases and J by 0 bases, and 17 bases separated the two germline ends. CDR1 is MDHEN, CDR2 SYDVKM, per germline. The length of the CDR3 is 17 residues. The CDR3 sequence: CASSHREIRHSNQPQHF. The CDR3 DNA reads as TGTGCCAGCAGTCACAGGGAAATCCGACATAGCAATCAGCCCCAGCATTTT.

This clone was recorded only once. J is TRBJ1-1 and V is TRBV2; tentative D call: TRBD1 (5 bases). The germline V gene encodes CDR1 SNHLY and CDR2 FYNNEI. CDR3 length: 15 amino acids. Trimming removed 4 bases from V and 0 bases from J, with 12 bases in between. The CDR3 is CASSALGGMNTEAFF. Written as DNA, the CDR3 is TGTGCCAGCAGTGCTCTGGGGGGGATGAACACTGAAGCTTTCTTT.

This clone was picked up one time. This sequence joins TRBV7-6 and TRBJ2-1; D gene ambiguous. The V gene lost 1 base and the J gene lost 8 bases, with 12 bases spanning the gap. The germline V gene has CDR1 SGHVS and CDR2 FNYEAQ. CDR3 length: 14 residues. DNA of the CDR3: TGTGCCAGCAGCTTAGATCGGTCCCGGGATGAGCAGTTCTTC. The encoded protein is CASSLDRSRDEQFF.

The CDR3 loop reads CASSREGQTLYEQYF. The CDR3 nucleotides are TGTGCCAGCAGTAGAGAGGGACAGACCCTCTACGAGCAGTACTTC. The chain carries TRBV27 and TRBJ2-5; TRBD1 matches 7 bases. The J call may be in error: the DNA end matches TRBJ2-7 better. This CDR3 spans 15 amino acids. Germline V gene lookup returns CDR1 MNHEY and CDR2 SMNVEV (reference sequence).

J is TRBJ2-1 and V is TRBV7-2; TRBD2 matches at 13 bases. Germline V CDR1 and CDR2: SGHTA, FQGNSA. The junction had 8 bases not matched to a gene; V was cut back by 5 bases and J by 7 bases. The CDR3 contains 16 residues. The CDR3 spells CASSPRLAGGGNEQFF. The CDR3 nucleotides read TGTGCCAGCAGCCCCAGACTAGCGGGAGGCGGAAATGAGCAGTTCTTC.